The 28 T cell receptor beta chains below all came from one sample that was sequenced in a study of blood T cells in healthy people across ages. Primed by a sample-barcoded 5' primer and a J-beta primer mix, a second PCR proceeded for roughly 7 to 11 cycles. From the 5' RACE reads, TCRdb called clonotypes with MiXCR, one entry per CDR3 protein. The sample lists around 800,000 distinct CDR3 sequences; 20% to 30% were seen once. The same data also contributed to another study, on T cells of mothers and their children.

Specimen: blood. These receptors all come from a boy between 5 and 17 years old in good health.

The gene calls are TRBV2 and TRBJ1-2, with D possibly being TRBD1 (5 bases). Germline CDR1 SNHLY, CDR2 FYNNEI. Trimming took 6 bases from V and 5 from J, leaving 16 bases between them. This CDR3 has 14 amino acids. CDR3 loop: CASSGTPAAYGYTF. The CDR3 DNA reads TGTGCCAGCAGCGGGACCCCTGCGGCGTATGGCTACACCTTC.

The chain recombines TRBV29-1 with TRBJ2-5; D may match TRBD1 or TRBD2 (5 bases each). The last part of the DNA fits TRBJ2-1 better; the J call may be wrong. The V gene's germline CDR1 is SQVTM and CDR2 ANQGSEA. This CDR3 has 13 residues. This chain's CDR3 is CSVSGTPRDEQFF. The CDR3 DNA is TGCAGCGTATCCGGGACGCCGAGGGATGAGCAGTTCTTC.

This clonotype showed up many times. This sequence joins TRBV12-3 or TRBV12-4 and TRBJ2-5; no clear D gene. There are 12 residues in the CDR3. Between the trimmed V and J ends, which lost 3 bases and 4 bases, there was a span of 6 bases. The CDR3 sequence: CASSFPGETQYF. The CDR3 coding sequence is TGTGCCAGCAGTTTTCCAGGAGAGACCCAGTACTTC.

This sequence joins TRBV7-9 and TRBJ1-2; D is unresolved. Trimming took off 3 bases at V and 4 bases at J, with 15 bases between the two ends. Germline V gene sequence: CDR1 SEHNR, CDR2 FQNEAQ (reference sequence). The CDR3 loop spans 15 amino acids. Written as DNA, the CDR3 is TGTGCCAGCAGCTTGGGAAGCCCTACGGGCTATGGCTACACCTTC. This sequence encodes CASSLGSPTGYGYTF.

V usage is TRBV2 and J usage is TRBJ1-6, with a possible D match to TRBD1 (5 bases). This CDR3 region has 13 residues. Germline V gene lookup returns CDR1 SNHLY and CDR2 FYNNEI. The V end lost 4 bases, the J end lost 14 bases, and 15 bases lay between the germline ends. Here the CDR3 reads CASSVRDPSSLHF. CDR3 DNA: TGTGCCAGCAGTGTCCGGGACCCTTCGTCCCTCCACTTT.

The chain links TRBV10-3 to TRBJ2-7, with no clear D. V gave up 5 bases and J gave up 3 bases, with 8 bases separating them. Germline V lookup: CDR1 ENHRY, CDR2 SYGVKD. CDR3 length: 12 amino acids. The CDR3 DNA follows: TGTGCCATCAGTCGCCCTAACTACGAGCAGTACTTC. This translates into CAISRPNYEQYF.

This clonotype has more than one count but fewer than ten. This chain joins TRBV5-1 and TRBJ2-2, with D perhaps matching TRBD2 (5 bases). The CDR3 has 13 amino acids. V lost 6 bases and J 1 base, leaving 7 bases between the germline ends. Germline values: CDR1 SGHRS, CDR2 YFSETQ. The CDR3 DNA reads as TGCGCCAGCATCGGGGAGAACACCGGGGAGCTGTTTTTT. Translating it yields CASIGENTGELFF.

Here the CDR3 reads CASSPRTGTALETQYF. The CDR3 DNA reads as TGTGCCAGCAGCCCCCGAACGGGGACAGCCCTTGAGACCCAGTACTTC. V and J are TRBV9 and TRBJ2-5, with TRBD1 identical over 7 bases. The CDR3 length is 16 residues. Germline CDR1 SGDLS, CDR2 YYNGEE. The V segment lost 4 bases and the J segment 5 bases; nucleotides outside the gene matches: 14.

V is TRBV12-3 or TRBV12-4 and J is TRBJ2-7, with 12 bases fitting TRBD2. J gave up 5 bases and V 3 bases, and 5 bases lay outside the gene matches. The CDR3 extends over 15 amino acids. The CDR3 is CASSFRASGGDEQYF. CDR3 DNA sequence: TGTGCCAGCAGTTTTCGGGCTAGCGGGGGGGACGAGCAGTACTTC.

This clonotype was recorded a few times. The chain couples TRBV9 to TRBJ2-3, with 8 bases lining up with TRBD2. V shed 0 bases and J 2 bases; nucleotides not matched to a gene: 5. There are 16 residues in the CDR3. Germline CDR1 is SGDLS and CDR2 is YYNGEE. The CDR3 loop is CASSVGVAGITDTQYF. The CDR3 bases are TGTGCCAGCAGCGTAGGGGTAGCGGGGATCACAGATACGCAGTATTTT.

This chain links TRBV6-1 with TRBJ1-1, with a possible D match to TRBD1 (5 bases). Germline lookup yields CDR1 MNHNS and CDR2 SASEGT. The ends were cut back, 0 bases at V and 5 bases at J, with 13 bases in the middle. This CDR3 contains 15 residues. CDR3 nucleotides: TGTGCCAGCAGTGAAGCGCAGAGGGGCCGAACTGAAGCTTTCTTT. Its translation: CASSEAQRGRTEAFF.

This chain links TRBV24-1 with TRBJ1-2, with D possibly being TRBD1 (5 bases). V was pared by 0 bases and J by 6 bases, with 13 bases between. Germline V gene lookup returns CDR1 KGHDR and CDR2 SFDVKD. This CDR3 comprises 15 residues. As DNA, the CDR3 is TGTGCCACCAGTGATTTGGGGTGGACACGGGATGGCTACACCTTC. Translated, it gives CATSDLGWTRDGYTF.

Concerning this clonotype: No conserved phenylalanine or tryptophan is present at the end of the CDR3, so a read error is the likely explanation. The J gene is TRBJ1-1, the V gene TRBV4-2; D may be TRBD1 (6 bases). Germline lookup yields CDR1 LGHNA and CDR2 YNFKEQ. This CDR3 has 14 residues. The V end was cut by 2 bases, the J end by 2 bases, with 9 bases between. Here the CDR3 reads CASSQRTANTEAFL. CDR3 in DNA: TGTGCCAGCAGCCAAAGGACAGCTAACACTGAAGCTTTCCTT.

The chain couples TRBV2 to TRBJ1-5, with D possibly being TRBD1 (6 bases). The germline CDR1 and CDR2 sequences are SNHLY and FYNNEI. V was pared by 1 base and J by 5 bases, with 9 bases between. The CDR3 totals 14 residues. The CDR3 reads CASSEGGGYQPQHF. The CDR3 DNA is TGTGCCAGCAGTGAAGGAGGGGGTTATCAGCCCCAGCATTTT.

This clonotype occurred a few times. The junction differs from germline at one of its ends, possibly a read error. The CDR3 sequence is CASSYSVAGGPRNEQFF. The CDR3, as DNA: TGCGCCAGCAGTTACTCGGTGGCGGGGGGGCCGAGGAATGAGCAGTTCTTC. The V and J genes are TRBV6-5 and TRBJ2-1; 9 bases agree with TRBD2. There are 17 residues in the CDR3. Germline V gene lookup returns CDR1 MNHEY and CDR2 SVGAGI.

The DNA of the CDR3 is TGTGCCAGCAGCTTCCGTGGGACTGGGAACACCGGGGAGCTGTTTTTT. It specifies CASSFRGTGNTGELFF. The V call is TRBV5-6, the J call TRBJ2-2, with a possible D match to TRBD2 (6 bases). CDR1 is SGHDT, CDR2 YYEEEE, per germline. The CDR3 spans 16 residues. The germline V and J ends were trimmed by 2 bases and 1 base, with 12 bases remaining between them. Based on the CDR3 plus reference TRBV5-6 and TRBJ2-2, the full variable domain is DAGVTQSPTHLIKTRGQQVTLRCSPKSGHDTVSWYQQALGQGPQFIFQYYEEEERQRGNFPDRFSGHQFPNYSSELNVNALLLGDSALYLCASSFRGTGNTGELFFGEGSRLTVL.

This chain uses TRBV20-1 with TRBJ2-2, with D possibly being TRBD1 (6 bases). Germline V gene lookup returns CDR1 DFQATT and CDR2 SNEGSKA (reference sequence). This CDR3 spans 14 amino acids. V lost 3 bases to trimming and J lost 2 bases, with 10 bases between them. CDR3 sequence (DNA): TGCAGTGCTAGGAGTGGGACAAACACCGGGGAGCTGTTTTTT. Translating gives CSARSGTNTGELFF.

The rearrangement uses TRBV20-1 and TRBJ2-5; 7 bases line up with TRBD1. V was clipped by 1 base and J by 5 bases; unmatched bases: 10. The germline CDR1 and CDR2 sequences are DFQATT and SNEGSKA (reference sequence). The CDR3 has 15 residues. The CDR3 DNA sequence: TGCAGTGCTAGAGGAGGGCACAGGGGTGATGAGACCCAGTACTTC. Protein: CSARGGHRGDETQYF.

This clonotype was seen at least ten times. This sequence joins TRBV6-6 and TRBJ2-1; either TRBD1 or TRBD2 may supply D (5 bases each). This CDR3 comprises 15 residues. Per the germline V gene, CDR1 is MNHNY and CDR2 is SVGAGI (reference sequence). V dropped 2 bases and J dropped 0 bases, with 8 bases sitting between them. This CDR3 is CASSYGGSSYNEQFF. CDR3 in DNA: TGTGCCAGCAGTTACGGGGGATCCTCCTACAATGAGCAGTTCTTC.

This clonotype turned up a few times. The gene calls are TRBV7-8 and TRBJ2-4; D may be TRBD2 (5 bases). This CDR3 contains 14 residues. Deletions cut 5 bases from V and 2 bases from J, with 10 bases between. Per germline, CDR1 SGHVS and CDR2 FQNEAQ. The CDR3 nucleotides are TGTGCCAGCAGCCCCGCGGGTTCCAAAAACATTCAGTACTTC. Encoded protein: CASSPAGSKNIQYF.

The CDR3 nucleotides read TGTGCCAGCAGTTTATCGGGGGGGACGGGGTATGGCTACACCTTC. Its protein is CASSLSGGTGYGYTF. V gene TRBV28 combines with J gene TRBJ1-2, with D perhaps TRBD1 (5 bases). CDR3 length: 15 amino acids. V shed 1 base and J shed 5 bases, with 14 bases lying between them. Germline loops: CDR1 MDHEN, CDR2 SYDVKM.

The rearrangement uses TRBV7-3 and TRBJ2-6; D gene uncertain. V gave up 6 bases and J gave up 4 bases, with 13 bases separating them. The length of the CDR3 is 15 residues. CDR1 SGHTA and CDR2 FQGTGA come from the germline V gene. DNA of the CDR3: TGTGCCAGCAGTCAGACTCCCTCCGGGGCCAACGTCCTGACTTTC. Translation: CASSQTPSGANVLTF.

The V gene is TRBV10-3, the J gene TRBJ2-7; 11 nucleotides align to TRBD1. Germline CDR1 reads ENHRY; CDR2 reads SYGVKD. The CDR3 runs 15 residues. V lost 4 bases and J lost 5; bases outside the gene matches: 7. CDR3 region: CAISGGDRGIDEQYF. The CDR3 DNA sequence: TGTGCCATCAGTGGGGGGGACAGGGGGATCGACGAGCAGTACTTC.

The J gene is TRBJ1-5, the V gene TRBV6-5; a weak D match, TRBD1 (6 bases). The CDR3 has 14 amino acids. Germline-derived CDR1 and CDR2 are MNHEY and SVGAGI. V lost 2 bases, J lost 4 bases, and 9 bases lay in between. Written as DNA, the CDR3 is TGTGCCAGCAGTTACAAAGGGGGGAATCAGCCCCAGCATTTT. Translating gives CASSYKGGNQPQHF.

The CDR3 DNA sequence: TGTGCCAGCAGCTTAAAACCCGAAAAACTGTTTTTT. Protein product: CASSLKPEKLFF. V usage is TRBV12-3 or TRBV12-4 and J usage is TRBJ1-4; D uncertain. This CDR3 region has 12 residues. Trimming removed 6 bases at V and 8 bases at J, with 10 bases between.

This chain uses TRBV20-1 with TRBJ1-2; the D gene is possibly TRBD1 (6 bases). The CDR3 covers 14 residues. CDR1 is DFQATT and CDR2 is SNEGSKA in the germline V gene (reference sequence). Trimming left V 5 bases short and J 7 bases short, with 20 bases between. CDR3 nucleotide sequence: TGCAGTGCTGATCCACTACAGGGCATGGTTGGCTACACCTTC. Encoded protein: CSADPLQGMVGYTF.

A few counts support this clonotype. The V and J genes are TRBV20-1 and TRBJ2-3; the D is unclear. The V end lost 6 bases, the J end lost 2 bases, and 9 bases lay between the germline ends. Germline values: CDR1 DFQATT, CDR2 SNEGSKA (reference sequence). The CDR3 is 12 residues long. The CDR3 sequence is CSANYDTDTQYF. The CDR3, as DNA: TGCAGTGCGAACTACGACACAGATACGCAGTATTTT.

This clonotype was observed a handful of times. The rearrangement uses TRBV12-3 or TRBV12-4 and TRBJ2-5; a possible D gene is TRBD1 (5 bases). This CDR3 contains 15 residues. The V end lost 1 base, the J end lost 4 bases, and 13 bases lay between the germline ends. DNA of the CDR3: TGTGCCAGCAGTTTAGGGACCCGAAGGGGAGAGACCCAGTACTTC. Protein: CASSLGTRRGETQYF.